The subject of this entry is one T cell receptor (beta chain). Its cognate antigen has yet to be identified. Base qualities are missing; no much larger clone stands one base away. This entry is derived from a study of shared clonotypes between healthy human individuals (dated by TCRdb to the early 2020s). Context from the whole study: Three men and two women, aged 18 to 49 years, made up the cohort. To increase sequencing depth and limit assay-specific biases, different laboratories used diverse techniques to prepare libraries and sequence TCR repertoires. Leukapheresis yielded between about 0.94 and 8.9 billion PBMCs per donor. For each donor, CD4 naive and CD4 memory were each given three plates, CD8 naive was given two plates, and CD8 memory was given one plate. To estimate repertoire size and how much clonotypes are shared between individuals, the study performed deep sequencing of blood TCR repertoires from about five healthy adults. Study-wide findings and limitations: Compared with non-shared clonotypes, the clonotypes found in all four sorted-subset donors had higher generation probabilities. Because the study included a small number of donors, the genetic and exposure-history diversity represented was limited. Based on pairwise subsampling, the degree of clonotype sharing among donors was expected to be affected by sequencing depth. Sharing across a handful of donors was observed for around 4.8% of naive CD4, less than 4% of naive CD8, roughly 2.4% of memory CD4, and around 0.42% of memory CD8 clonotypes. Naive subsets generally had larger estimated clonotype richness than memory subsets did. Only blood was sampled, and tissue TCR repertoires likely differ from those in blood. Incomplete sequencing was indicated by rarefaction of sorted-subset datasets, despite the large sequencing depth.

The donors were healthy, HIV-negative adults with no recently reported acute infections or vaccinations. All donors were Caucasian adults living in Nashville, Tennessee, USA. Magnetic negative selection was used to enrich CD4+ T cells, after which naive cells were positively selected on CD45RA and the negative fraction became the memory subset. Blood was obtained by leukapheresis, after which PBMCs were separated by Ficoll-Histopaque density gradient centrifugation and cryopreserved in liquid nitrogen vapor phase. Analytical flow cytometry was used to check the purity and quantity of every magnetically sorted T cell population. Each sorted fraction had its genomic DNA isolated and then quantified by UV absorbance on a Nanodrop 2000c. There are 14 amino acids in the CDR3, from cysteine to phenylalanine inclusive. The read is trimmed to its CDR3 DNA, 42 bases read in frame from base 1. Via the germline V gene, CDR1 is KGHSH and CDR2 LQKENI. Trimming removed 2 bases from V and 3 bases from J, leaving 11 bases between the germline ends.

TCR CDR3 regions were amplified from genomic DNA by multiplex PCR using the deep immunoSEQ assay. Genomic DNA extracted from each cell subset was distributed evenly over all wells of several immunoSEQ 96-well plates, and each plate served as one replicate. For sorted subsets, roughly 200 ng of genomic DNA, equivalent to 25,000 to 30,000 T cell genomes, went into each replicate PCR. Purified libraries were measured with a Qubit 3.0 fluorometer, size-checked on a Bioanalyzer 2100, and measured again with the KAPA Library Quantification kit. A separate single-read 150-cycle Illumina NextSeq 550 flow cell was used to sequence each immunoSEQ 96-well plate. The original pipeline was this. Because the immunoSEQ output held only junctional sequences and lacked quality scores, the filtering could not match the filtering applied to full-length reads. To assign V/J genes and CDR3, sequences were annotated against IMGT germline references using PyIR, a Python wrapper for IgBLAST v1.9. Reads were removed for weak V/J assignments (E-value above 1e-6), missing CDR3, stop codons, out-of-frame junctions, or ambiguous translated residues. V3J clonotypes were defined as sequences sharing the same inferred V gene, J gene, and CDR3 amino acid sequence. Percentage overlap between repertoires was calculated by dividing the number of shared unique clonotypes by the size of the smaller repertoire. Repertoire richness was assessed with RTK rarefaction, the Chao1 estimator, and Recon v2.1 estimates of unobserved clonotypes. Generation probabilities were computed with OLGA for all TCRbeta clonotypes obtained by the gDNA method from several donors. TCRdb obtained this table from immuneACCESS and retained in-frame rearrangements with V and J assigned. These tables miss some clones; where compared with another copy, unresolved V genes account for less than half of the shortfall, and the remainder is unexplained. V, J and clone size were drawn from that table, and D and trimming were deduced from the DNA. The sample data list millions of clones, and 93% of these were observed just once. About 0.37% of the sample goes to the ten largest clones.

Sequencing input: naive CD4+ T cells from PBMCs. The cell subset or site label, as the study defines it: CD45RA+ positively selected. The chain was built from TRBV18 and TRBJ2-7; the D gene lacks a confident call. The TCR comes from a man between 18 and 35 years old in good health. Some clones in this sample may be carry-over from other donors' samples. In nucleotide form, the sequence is TGTGCCAGCTCACCAAAAGACATCCTCTACGAGCAGTACTTC. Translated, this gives CASSPKDILYEQYF.